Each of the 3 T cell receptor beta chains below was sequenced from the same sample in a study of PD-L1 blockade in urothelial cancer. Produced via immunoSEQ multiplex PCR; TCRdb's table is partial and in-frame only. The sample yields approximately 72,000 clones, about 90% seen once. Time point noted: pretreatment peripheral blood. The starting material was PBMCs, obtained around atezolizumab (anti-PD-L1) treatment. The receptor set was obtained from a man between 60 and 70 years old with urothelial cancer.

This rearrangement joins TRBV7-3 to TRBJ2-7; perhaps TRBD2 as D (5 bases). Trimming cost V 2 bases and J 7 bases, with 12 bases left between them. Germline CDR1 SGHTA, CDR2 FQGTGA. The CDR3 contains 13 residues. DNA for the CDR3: TGTGCCAGCAGCTTATGGAGGACGTCAGAGCAGTACTTC. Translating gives CASSLWRTSEQYF.

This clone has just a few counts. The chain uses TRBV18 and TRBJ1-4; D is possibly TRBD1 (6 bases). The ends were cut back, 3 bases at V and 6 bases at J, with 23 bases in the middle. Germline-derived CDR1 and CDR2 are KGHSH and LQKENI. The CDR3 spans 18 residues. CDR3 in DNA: TGTGCCAGCTCACCCCCCGGGACGCAGGGGTGGAATCATGAAAAACTGTTTTTT. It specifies CASSPPGTQGWNHEKLFF.

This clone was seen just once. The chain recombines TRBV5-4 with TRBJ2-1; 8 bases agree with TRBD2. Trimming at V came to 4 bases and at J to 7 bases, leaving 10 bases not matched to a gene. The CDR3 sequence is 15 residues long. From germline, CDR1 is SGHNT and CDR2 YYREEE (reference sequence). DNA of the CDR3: TGTGCCAGCAGCCCACGGGGGGGGGTAGGTAATGAGCAGTTCTTC. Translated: CASSPRGGVGNEQFF. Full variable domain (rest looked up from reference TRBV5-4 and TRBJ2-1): ETGVTQSPTHLIKTRGQQVTLRCSSQSGHNTVSWYQQALGQGPQFIFQYYREEENGRGNFPPRFSGLQFPNYSSELNVNALELDDSALYLCASSPRGGVGNEQFFGPGTRLTVL.